This T cell receptor (beta chain) came from a study of graft-versus-host responses after intestinal transplantation. This clone was seen more than once but under ten times. Its matching antigen is unknown. Other DNA sequences from this sample encode an identical CDR3 as well. Assay used: immunoSEQ multiplex PCR; TCRdb lists only in-frame clones, some missing. This table holds about 85,000 clones, 91% found once. The clonotype originates from a human donor who was the organ donor for an intestinal transplant. The sequenced sample was unstimulated CD8+ T cells sorted from spleen or lymph node cells, obtained before transplant.

CDR3 nucleotide sequence: TGCGCCAGCAGCTTGGGATTTGGTGGGGAGGGGGAGAATGAGCAGTTCTTC. This sequence encodes CASSLGFGGEGENEQFF. V is TRBV5-1 and J is TRBJ2-1, with D possibly being TRBD2 (7 bases). CDR1 is SGHRS and CDR2 is YFSETQ in the germline V gene. This CDR3 has 17 amino acids. The V end was cut by 0 bases, the J end by 7 bases, with 20 bases between.